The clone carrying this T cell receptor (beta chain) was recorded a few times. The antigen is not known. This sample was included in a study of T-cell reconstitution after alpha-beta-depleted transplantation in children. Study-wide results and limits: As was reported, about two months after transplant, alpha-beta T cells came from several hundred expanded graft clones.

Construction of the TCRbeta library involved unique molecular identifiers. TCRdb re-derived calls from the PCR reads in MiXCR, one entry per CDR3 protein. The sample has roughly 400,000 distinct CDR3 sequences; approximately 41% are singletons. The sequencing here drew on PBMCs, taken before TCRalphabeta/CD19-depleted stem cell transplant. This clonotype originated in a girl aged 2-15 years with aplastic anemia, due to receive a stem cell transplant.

CDR3 sequence: CASSLLSGVGWHRAQETQYF. DNA for the CDR3: TGTGCCAGCAGTTTATTAAGCGGCGTGGGTTGGCACAGGGCCCAAGAGACCCAGTACTTC. This chain links TRBV12-3 or TRBV12-4 with TRBJ2-5, with D perhaps TRBD1 (6 bases). V gave up 2 bases and J gave up 1 base, with 26 bases separating them. The CDR3 has 20 residues.